A single T cell receptor (beta chain) is shown here with its context. Its matching antigen is unknown. This entry belongs to a study of T cell repertoires in cytomegalovirus infection. Whole-study results and caveats: Predominance within the ex vivo response was attributable to HLA-C-restricted CMV-specific TCR beta clonotypes. Cumulative frequency (of public TCR beta family members) identified carriers of CMV plus the relevant HLA.

TCRdb recomputed calls from the reads with MiXCR, one row per CDR3 protein. Among fewer than 550,000 distinct CDR3 sequences listed, roughly 30% were seen once. The TCR originated in a human donor in good health (CMV status not recorded). Some clones in this sample may be carry-over from other donors' samples. The sequenced sample consisted of PBMCs.

For the CDR3, the DNA is TGCAGTGCTAGGCCCGGACTAGCGGGTACCGGGGAGCTGTTTTTT. It encodes CSARPGLAGTGELFF. V usage is TRBV20-1 and J usage is TRBJ2-2; TRBD2 matches 11 bases. CDR1 is DFQATT and CDR2 is SNEGSKA in the germline V gene (reference sequence). The CDR3 contains 15 residues. J lost 5 bases, V lost 3 bases, and 5 bases had no gene match.